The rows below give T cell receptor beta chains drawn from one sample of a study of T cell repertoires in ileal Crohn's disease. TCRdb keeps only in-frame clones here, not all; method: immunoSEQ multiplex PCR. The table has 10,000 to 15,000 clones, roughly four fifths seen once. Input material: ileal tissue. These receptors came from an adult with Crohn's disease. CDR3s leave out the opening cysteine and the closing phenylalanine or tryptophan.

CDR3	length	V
ARYDTGYQPQH	11	TRBV28
ASSPGGALYEQY	12	TRBV28
ASSQEVARPQH	11	TRBV4-1
ASSSGGTSADTQY	13	TRBV5-4
AWSAGTRGHEQY	12	TRBV30
ASSQDLGASGGRYEQY	16	TRBV4-2
ASSLVRRETTEAF	13	TRBV5-5
ASCPGGQGHQPQH	13	TRBV19
ASSQTPGQGNNEQF	14	TRBV4-2
SASKQGAQY	9	TRBV20-1
ASSGGGTNSPLH	12	TRBV5-1
ASTLRRGDIQY	11	TRBV27